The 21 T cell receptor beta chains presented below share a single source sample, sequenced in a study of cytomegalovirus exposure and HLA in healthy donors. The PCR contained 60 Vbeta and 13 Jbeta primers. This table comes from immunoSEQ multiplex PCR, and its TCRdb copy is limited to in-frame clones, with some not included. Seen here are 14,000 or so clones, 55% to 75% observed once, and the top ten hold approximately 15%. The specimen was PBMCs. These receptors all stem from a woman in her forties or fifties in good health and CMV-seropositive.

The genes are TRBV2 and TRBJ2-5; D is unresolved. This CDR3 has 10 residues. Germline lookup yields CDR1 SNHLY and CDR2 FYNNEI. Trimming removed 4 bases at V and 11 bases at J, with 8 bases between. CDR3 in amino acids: CASSAQAQYF. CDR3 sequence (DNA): TGTGCCAGCAGTGCTCAGGCGCAGTACTTC.

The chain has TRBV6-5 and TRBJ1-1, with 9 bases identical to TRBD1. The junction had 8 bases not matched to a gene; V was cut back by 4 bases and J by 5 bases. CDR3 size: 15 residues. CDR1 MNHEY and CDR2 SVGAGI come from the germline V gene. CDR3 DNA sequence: TGTGCCAGCAGTTTTGCCGGACAGGGGTGGACTGAAGCTTTCTTT. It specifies CASSFAGQGWTEAFF.

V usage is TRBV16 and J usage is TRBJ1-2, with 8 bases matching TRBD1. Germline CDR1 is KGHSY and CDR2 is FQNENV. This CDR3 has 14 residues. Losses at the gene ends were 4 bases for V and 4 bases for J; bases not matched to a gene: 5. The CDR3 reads CASSPQGAGYGYTF. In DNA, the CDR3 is TGTGCCAGCAGCCCGCAGGGGGCAGGCTATGGCTACACCTTC.

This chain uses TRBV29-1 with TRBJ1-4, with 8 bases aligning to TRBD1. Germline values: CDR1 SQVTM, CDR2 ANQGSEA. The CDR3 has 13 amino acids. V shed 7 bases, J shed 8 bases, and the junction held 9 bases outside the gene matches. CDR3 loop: CSARTGKGEKLFF. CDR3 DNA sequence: TGCAGCGCCCGGACAGGGAAGGGGGAAAAACTGTTTTTT.

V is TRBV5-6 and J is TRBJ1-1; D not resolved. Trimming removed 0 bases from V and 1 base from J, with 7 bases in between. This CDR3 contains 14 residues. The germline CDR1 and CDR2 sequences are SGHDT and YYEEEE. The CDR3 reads CASSLGPKNTEAFF. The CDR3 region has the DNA TGTGCCAGCAGCTTGGGGCCGAAGAACACTGAAGCTTTCTTT.

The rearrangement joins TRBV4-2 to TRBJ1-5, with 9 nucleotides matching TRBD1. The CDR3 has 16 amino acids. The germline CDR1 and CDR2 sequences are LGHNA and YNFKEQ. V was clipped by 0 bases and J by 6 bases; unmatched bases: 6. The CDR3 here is CASSQDSGTGFQPQHF. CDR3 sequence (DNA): TGTGCCAGCAGCCAAGACAGCGGGACAGGGTTTCAGCCCCAGCATTTT.

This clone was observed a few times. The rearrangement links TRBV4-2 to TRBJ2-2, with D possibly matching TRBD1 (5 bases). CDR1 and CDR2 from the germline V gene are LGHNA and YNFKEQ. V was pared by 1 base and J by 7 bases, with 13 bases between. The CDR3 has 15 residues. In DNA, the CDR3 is TGTGCCAGCAGCCAAGTCGTCAGGGATAGCGGGGAGCTGTTTTTT. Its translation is CASSQVVRDSGELFF.

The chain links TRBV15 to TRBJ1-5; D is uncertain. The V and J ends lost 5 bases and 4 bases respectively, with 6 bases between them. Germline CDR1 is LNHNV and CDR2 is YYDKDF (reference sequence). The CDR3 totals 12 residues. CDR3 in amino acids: CATSPVNQPQHF. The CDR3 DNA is TGTGCCACCAGCCCCGTAAATCAGCCCCAGCATTTT.

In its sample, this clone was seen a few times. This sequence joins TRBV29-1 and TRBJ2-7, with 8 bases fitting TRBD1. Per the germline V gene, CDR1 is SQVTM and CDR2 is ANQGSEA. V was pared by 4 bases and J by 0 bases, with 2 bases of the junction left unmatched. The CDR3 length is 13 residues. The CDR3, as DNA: TGCAGCGTTGGGGACAGGAACTCCTACGAGCAGTACTTC. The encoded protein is CSVGDRNSYEQYF.

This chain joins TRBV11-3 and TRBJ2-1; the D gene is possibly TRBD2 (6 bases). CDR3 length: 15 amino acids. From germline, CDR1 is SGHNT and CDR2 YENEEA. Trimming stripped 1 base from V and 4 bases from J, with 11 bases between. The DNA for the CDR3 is TGTGCCAGCAGCTTAGCGGCCGCGGGGTACAATGAGCAGTTCTTC. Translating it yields CASSLAAAGYNEQFF.

The CDR3 here is CASSFTGSQPQHF. The CDR3 DNA is TGTGCCAGCAGCTTTACGGGGAGTCAGCCCCAGCATTTT. The rearrangement joins TRBV7-2 to TRBJ1-5; no clear D gene. The germline CDR1 and CDR2 sequences are SGHTA and FQGNSA. The CDR3 has 13 amino acids. V lost 3 bases and J 6 bases, leaving 9 bases between the germline ends.

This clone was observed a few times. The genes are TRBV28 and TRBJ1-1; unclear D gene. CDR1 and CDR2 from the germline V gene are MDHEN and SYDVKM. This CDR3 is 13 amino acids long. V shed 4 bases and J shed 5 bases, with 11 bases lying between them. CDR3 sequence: CASSWGAKTEAFF. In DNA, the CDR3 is TGTGCCAGCAGTTGGGGAGCCAAGACTGAAGCTTTCTTT.

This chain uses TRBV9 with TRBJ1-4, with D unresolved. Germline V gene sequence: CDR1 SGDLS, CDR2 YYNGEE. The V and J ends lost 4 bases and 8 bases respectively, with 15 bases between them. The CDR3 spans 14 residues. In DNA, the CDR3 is TGTGCCAGCAGCCCCCGCGTCGAGAGGGAAAAACTGTTTTTT. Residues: CASSPRVEREKLFF.

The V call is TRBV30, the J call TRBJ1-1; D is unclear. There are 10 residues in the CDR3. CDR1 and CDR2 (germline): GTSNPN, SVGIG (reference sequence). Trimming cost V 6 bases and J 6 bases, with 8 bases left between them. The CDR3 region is CACPGAEAFF. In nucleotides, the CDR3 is TGTGCCTGCCCCGGGGCTGAAGCTTTCTTT. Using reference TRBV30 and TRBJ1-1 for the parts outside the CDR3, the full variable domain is SQTIHQWPATLVQPVGSPLSLECTVEGTSNPNLYWYRQAAGRGLQLLFYSVGIGQISSEVPQNLSASRPQDRQFILSSKKLLLSDSGFYLCACPGAEAFFGQGTRLTVV.

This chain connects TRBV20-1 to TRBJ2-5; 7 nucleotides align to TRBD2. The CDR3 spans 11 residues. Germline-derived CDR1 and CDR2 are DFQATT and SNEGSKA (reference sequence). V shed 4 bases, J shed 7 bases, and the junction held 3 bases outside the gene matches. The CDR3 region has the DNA TGCAGTGCTAAGCTAGCGGCGACCCAGTACTTC. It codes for CSAKLAATQYF.

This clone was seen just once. The CDR3 nucleotides are TGCGCCAGCAGCCAAGGGCACCAGTACCCAGATACGCAGTATTTT. The encoded protein is CASSQGHQYPDTQYF. The chain joins TRBV4-3 to TRBJ2-3; D ambiguous. In germline, CDR1 is LGHNA, CDR2 YSLEER. With 1 base removed from V and 4 bases from J, the gap between germline ends came to 12 bases. The CDR3 contains 15 residues.

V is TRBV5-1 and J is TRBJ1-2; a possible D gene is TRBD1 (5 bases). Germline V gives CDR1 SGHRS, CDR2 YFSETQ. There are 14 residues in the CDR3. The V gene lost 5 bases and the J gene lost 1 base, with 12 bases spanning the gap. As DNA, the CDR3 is TGCGCCAGCAGGCCCGGGACTGTTAACTATGGCTACACCTTC. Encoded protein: CASRPGTVNYGYTF.

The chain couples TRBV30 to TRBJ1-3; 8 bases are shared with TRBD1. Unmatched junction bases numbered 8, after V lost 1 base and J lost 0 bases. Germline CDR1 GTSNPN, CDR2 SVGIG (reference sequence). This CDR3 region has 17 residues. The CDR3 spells CAWSGYQGATSGNTIYF. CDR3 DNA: TGTGCCTGGAGTGGATATCAGGGGGCCACCTCTGGAAACACCATATATTTT.

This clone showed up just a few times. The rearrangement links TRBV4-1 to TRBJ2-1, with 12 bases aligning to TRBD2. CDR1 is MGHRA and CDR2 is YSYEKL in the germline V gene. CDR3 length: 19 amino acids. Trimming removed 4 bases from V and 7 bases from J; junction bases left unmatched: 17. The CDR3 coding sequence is TGCGCCAGCAGCCTTGTAGGACCCTCTCTAGCGGGAGGGGGAAATGAGCAGTTCTTC. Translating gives CASSLVGPSLAGGGNEQFF.

For the CDR3, the DNA is TGTGCCACCGGACAGGGGGTGTACGAGCAGTACTTC. The encoded protein is CATGQGVYEQYF. The chain is built from TRBV14 and TRBJ2-7; 10 bases are a match to TRBD1. The CDR3 is 12 amino acids. J was trimmed by 4 bases and V by 10 bases; bases with no gene match: 4. CDR1 and CDR2 from the germline V gene are SGHDN and FVKESK.

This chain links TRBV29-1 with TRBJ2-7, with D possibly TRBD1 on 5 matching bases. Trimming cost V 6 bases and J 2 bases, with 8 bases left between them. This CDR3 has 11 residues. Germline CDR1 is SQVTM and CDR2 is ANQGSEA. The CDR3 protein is CSVRDAYEQYF. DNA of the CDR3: TGCAGCGTCAGGGATGCCTACGAGCAGTACTTC.